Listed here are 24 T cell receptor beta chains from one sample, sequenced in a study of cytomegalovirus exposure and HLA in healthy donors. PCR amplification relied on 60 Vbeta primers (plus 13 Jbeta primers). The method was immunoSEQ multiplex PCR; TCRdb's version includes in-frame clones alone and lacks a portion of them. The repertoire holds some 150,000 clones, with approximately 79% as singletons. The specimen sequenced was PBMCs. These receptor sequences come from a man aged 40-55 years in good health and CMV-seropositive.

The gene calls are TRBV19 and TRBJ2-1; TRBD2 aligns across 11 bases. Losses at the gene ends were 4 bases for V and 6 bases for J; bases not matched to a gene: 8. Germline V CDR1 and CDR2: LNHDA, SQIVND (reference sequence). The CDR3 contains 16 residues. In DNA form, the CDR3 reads TGTGCCAGTAGTACTCTTAGCGGGAGGGCTTTCAATGAGCAGTTCTTC. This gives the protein CASSTLSGRAFNEQFF. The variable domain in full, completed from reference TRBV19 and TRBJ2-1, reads DGGITQSPKYLFRKEGQNVTLSCEQNLNHDAMYWYRQDPGQGLRLIYYSQIVNDFQKGDIAEGYSVSREKKESFPLTVTSAQKNPTAFYLCASSTLSGRAFNEQFFGPGTRLTVL.

The CDR3: CASSPGRDRGPYEQYF. In DNA form, the CDR3 reads TGCGCCAGCAGCCCTGGCCGGGACAGGGGGCCCTACGAGCAGTACTTC. V is TRBV4-1 and J is TRBJ2-7; 12 nucleotides match TRBD1. This CDR3 contains 16 residues. The V gene end was trimmed by 4 bases and the J gene end by 2 bases; junction bases not matched to a gene: 6. Per germline, CDR1 MGHRA and CDR2 YSYEKL.

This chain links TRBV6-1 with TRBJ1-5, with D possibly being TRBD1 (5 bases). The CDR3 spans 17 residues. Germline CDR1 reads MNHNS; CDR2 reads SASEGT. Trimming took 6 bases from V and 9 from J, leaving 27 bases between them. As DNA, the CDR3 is TGTGCCAGCAGCGAACACAACCCGGGCGTCGGGGGGGGGCCCCAGCATTTT. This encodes CASSEHNPGVGGGPQHF.

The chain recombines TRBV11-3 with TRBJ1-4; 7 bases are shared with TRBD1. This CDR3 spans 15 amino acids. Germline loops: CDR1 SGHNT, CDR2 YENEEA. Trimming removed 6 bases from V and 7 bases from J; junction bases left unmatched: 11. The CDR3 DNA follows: TGTGCCAGCAGTCTGGAGGGGGCGCGGGGTGAAAAACTGTTTTTT. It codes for CASSLEGARGEKLFF.

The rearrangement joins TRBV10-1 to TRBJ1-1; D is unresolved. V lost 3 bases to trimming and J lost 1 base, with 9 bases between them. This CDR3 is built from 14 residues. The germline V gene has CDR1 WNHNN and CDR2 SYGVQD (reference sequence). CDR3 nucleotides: TGCGCCAGCAGTGATGGGCTCGCGAACACTGAAGCTTTCTTT. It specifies CASSDGLANTEAFF.

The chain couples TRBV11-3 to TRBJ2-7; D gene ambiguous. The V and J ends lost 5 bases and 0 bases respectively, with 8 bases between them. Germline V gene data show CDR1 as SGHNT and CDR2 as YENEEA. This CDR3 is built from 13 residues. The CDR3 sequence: CASSLTDSYEQYF. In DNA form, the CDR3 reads TGTGCCAGCAGCCTAACAGACTCCTACGAGCAGTACTTC.

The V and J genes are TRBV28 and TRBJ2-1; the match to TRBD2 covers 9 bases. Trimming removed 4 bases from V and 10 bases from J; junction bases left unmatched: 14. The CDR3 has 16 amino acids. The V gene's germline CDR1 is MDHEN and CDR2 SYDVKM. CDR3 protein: CASSSPLAGGVREQFF. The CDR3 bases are TGTGCCAGCAGTTCCCCCTTGGCGGGGGGGGTAAGGGAGCAGTTCTTC.

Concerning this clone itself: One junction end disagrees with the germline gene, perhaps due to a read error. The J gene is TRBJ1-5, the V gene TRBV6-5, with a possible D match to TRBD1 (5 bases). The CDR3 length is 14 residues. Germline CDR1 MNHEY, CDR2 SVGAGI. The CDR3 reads CASSYLGGGQTQHF. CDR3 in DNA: TGTGCCAGCAGTTACCTGGGGGGTGGTCAGACCCAGCATTTT.

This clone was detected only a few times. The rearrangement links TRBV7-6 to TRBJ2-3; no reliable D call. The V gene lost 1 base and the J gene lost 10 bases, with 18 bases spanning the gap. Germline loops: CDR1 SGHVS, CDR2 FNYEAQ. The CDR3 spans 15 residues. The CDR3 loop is CASSLGISGSEAQYF. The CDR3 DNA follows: TGTGCCAGCAGCTTAGGGATTTCCGGCTCCGAGGCGCAGTATTTT.

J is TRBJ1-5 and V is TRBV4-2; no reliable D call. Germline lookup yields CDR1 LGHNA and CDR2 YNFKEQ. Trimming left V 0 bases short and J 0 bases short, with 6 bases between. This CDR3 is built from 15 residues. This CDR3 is CASSQDRYSNQPQHF. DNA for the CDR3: TGTGCCAGCAGCCAAGACAGATATAGCAATCAGCCCCAGCATTTT.

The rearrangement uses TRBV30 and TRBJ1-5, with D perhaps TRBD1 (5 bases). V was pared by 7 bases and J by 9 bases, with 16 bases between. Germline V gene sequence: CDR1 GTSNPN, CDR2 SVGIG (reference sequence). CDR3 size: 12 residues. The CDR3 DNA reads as TGTGCCTACAGGACCGACGGGGGGCCCCAGCATTTT. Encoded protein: CAYRTDGGPQHF.

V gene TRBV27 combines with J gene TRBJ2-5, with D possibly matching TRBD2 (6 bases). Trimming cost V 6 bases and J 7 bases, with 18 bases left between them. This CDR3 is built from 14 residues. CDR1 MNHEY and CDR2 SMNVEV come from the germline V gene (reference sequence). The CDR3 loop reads CASSESGLLSTQYF. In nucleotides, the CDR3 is TGTGCCAGCAGCGAGTCGGGACTTCTCTCGACCCAGTACTTC.

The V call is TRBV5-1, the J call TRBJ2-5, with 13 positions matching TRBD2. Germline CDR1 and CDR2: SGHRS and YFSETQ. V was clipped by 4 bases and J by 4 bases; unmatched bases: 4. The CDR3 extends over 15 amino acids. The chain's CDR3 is CASSIGLAGAETQYF. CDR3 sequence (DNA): TGCGCCAGCAGCATCGGACTAGCGGGGGCAGAGACCCAGTACTTC.

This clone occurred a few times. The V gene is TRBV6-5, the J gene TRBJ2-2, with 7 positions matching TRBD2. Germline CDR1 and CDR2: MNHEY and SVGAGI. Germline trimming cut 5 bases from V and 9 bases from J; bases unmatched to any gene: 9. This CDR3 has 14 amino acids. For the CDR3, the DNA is TGTGCCAGCAGTGAACGAGTAGCGGGTCGGGAGCTGTTTTTT. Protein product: CASSERVAGRELFF.

CDR3 amino acids: CASSIQLAMEQFF. The CDR3 DNA reads as TGTGCCAGCAGCATTCAACTAGCTATGGAGCAGTTCTTC. The chain uses TRBV9 and TRBJ2-1, with D maybe TRBD2 (6 bases). The V and J ends lost 4 bases and 10 bases respectively, with 15 bases between them. CDR3 length equals 13 residues. Germline V gene sequence: CDR1 SGDLS, CDR2 YYNGEE.

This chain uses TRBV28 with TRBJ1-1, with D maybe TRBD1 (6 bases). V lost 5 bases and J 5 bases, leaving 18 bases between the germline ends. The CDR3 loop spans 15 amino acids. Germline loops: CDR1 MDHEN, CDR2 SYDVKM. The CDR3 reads CASSLPGGAGTEAFF. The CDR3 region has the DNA TGTGCCAGCAGTCTGCCCGGGGGGGCGGGAACTGAAGCTTTCTTT. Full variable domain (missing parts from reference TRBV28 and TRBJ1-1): DVKVTQSSRYLVKRTGEKVFLECVQDMDHENMFWYRQDPGLGLRLIYFSYDVKMKEKGDIPEGYSVSREKKERFSLILESASTNQTSMYLCASSLPGGAGTEAFFGQGTRLTVV.

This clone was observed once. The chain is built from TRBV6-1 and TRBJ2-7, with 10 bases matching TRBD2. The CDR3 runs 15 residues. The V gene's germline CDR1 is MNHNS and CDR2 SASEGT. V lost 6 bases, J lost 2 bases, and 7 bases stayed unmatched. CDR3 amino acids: CASSRVAGGAYEQYF. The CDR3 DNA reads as TGTGCCAGCAGCAGGGTAGCGGGAGGTGCCTACGAGCAGTACTTC.

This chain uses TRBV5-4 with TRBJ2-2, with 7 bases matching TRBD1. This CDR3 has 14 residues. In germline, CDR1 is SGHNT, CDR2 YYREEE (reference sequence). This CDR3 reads CATTGTEYTGELFF. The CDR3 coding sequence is TGTGCTACTACTGGGACAGAATACACCGGGGAGCTGTTTTTT.

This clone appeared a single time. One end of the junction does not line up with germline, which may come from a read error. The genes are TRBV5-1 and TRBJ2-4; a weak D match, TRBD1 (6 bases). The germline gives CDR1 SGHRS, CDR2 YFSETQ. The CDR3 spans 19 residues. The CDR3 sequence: CASSSTTYSGQGFQNSQYF. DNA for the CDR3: TGCGCCAGCAGCTCTACCACCTACTCGGGACAAGGTTTCCAAAACAGTCAGTACTTC.

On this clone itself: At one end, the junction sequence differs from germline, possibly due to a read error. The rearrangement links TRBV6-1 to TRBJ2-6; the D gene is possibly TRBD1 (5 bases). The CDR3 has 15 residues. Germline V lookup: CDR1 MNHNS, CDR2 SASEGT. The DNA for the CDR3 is TGTGCCAGCACATTTCAGGGCTCTGGGGCCAACGGCCTGACTTTC. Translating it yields CASTFQGSGANGLTF.

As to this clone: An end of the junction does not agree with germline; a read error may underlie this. The CDR3, as DNA: TGTTCCAGCAGCTCCGCCGGACACCTTAGCAATCAGCCCCAGCATTTT. Protein product: CSSSSAGHLSNQPQHF. The chain recombines TRBV7-9 with TRBJ1-5; D is perhaps TRBD1 (5 bases). Germline V gene lookup returns CDR1 SEHNR and CDR2 FQNEAQ (reference sequence). The CDR3 spans 16 residues.

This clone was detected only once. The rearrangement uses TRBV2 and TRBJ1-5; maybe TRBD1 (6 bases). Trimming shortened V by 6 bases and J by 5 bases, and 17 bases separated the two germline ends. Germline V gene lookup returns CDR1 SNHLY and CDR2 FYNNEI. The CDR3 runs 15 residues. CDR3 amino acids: CASRIGTGQYQPQHF. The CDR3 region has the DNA TGTGCCAGCAGGATTGGAACCGGACAGTATCAGCCCCAGCATTTT.

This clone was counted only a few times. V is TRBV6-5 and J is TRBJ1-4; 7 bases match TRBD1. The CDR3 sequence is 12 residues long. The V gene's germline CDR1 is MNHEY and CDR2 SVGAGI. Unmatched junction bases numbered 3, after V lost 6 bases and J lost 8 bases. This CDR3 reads CASRMTGEKLFF. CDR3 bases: TGTGCCAGCAGGATGACAGGGGAAAAACTGTTTTTT.

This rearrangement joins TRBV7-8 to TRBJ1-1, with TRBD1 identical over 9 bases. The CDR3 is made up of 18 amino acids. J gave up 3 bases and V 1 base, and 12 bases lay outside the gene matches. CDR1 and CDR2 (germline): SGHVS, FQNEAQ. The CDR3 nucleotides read TGTGCCAGCAGCTTAGTGGTGGGACAGGGATTGTTGCACACTGAAGCTTTCTTT. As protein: CASSLVVGQGLLHTEAFF. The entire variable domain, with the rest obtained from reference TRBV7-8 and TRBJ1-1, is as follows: GAGVSQSPRYKVAKRGQDVALRCDPISGHVSLFWYQQALGQGPEFLTYFQNEAQLDKSGLPSDRFFAERPEGSVSTLKIQRTQQEDSAVYLCASSLVVGQGLLHTEAFFGQGTRLTVV.